These T cell receptor beta chains were read from a single sample in a study of CD8+ T cells in alopecia areata. Using immunoSEQ multiplex PCR, the repertoire was profiled, and TCRdb retains in-frame clones only, with some absent. The sample consists of 85,000 to 95,000 clones, about two thirds of them appearing once. The sample here was CD8+ T cells sorted from blood, taken at week 44, from a patient treated with tofacitinib. The receptors derive from a human donor with alopecia areata. The CDR3 runs from the conserved cysteine through the conserved F or W. The order of the fields is J gene, D gene, V gene, clone size, CDR3 DNA, CDR3 protein. A D gene is named only where the DNA matches it firmly. Only some rows state a clone size, as once, few, many or a class for expanded clones.

J: TRBJ2-5; D: TRBD1; V: TRBV6-6; size: few; DNA: TGTGCCAGCAGTCCTGGGACAGAGTACCAAGAGACCCAGTACTTC; CDR3: CASSPGTEYQETQYF
J: TRBJ2-2; D: TRBD1; V: TRBV9; size: few; DNA: TGTGCCAGCAGCGCCACAGGGGCCGCCGGGGAGCTGTTTTTT; CDR3: CASSATGAAGELFF
J: TRBJ1-2; D: TRBD1; V: TRBV6-5; size: few; DNA: TGTGCCAGCAGTCCCGACAGGGGTCAACATGGCTACACCTTC; CDR3: CASSPDRGQHGYTF
J: TRBJ1-2; D: TRBD1; V: TRBV6-5; size: .; DNA: TGTGCCAGCAGTGGGAGACAGGGCCACTATGGCTACACCTTC; CDR3: CASSGRQGHYGYTF
J: TRBJ2-7; D: .; V: TRBV19; size: few; DNA: TGTGCCAGTAGTATCGCCAAGGGATTGTCCGAGCAGTACTTC; CDR3: CASSIAKGLSEQYF
J: TRBJ2-5; D: .; V: TRBV5-6; size: .; DNA: TGTGCCAGCAGCTTGGGCTCGGGGTCCCAAGAGACCCAGTACTTC; CDR3: CASSLGSGSQETQYF
J: TRBJ2-7; D: .; V: TRBV13; size: .; DNA: TGTGCCAGCAGCTTACGGGGCAGGGACTCCTACGAGCAGTACTTC; CDR3: CASSLRGRDSYEQYF
J: TRBJ2-1; D: TRBD2; V: TRBV5-1; size: few; DNA: TGCGCCAGCAGCTTGGGTCCAGCGGGGGGGCGCGTGGAGCAGTTCTTC; CDR3: CASSLGPAGGRVEQFF
J: TRBJ2-1; D: .; V: TRBV4-3; size: .; DNA: TGCGCCAGCAGCCAAGATAGGAGCAATGAGCAGTTCTTC; CDR3: CASSQDRSNEQFF
J: TRBJ1-4; D: TRBD1; V: TRBV4-2; size: .; DNA: TGTGCCAGCAGGCTTAGACAGGGGCCGTTGGAAAAACTGTTTTTT; CDR3: CASRLRQGPLEKLFF
J: TRBJ2-7; D: .; V: TRBV2; size: once; DNA: TGTGCCAGCAGCGACCTTTCGGCGACCCTCTACGAGCAGTACTTC; CDR3: CASSDLSATLYEQYF
J: TRBJ2-4; D: .; V: TRBV11-2; size: .; DNA: TGTGCCAGCAGCGTCCAGTTTCTAGCCAAAAACATTCAGTACTTC; CDR3: CASSVQFLAKNIQYF
J: TRBJ2-7; D: TRBD1; V: TRBV30; size: .; DNA: TGTGCCTGGAGTGCCACAGGGGTCGAGCAGTACTTC; CDR3: CAWSATGVEQYF
J: TRBJ1-2; D: .; V: TRBV5-6; size: .; DNA: TGTGCCAGCAGCTTGGACAACAGGGAGGACTATGGCTACACCTTC; CDR3: CASSLDNREDYGYTF
J: TRBJ1-1; D: .; V: TRBV4-2; size: .; DNA: TGTGCCAGCAGCCAAGAATACCGGCCGGACACTGAAGCTTTCTTT; CDR3: CASSQEYRPDTEAFF
J: TRBJ2-1; D: .; V: TRBV19; size: few; DNA: TGTGCCACCGGCCCCAATGAGCAGTTCTTC; CDR3: CATGPNEQFF
J: TRBJ2-7; D: TRBD1; V: TRBV13; size: .; DNA: TGTGCCAGCAGCCCGAGACAGGGAAGCTCCTACGAGCAGTACTTC; CDR3: CASSPRQGSSYEQYF
J: TRBJ1-4; D: .; V: TRBV7-6; size: few; DNA: TGTGCCAGCAGCTTAGCCGCCTTCCGAGGGGAAAAACTGTTTTTT; CDR3: CASSLAAFRGEKLFF
J: TRBJ2-7; D: TRBD2; V: TRBV11-2; size: .; DNA: TGTGCCAGCAGTGGACTAGTCCGTGACGAGCAGTACTTC; CDR3: CASSGLVRDEQYF
J: TRBJ2-7; D: .; V: TRBV29-1; size: .; DNA: TGCAGCGTTGGGCTGACAGGTACCTACGAGCAGTACTTC; CDR3: CSVGLTGTYEQYF
J: TRBJ2-7; D: .; V: TRBV11-2; size: .; DNA: TGTGCCAGCAGCTCGGAGGGGGCCTCCTACGAGCAGTACTTC; CDR3: CASSSEGASYEQYF
J: TRBJ2-1; D: TRBD2; V: TRBV4-3; size: .; DNA: TGCGCCAGCAGCCAACTAGCGGGGCCAAACAATGAGCAGTTCTTC; CDR3: CASSQLAGPNNEQFF
J: TRBJ2-2; D: TRBD2; V: TRBV19; size: .; DNA: TGTGCCTCCGGGGGGGTGATGTTTGACGGGGAGCTGTTTTTT; CDR3: CASGGVMFDGELFF
J: TRBJ2-7; D: .; V: TRBV21-1; size: .; DNA: TGTGCCAGCAGCAACAGTCTTTATTACGAGCAGTACTTC; CDR3: CASSNSLYYEQYF